This TCR beta chain originates from a study of T cells in women clearing cervical HPV infection. All participants had a single incident cervical HPV16 infection, and prevalent HPV16 infections were excluded. As concerns this clone: Antigen unknown. This specimen includes other DNA sequences encoding the same CDR3.

Study results and limitations: CIN3+ cases had significantly higher TCR repertoire richness than controls, but evenness did not differ.

Only in-frame clones appear in the TCRdb table, and some are missing; sequencing was by immunoSEQ multiplex PCR. The sample table includes about 31,000 clones. This clonotype was obtained from a woman aged 18 to 69 with a cervical HPV16 infection that either progressed to CIN3+ or cleared (not recorded which). The sample comprised blood buffy coat.

The DNA read from the CDR3 is TGTGCCTGGGATAGCTCTGGAAACACC. It translates to CAWDSSGNT. The full CDR3 is CAWDSSGNTIYF. V is TRBV30 and J is TRBJ1-3; D gene uncertain. The CDR3 goes on 3 residues after the read ends, and that part is filled in from the germline J gene. Germline CDR1 is GTSNPN and CDR2 is SVGIG (reference sequence). V was clipped by 5 bases and J by 0 bases, with 5 bases between them. The CDR3 is 12 amino acids. The entire variable domain, with the rest obtained from reference TRBV30 and TRBJ1-3, is as follows: SQTIHQWPATLVQPVGSPLSLECTVEGTSNPNLYWYRQAAGRGLQLLFYSVGIGQISSEVPQNLSASRPQDRQFILSSKKLLLSDSGFYLCAWDSSGNTIYFGEGSWLTVV.